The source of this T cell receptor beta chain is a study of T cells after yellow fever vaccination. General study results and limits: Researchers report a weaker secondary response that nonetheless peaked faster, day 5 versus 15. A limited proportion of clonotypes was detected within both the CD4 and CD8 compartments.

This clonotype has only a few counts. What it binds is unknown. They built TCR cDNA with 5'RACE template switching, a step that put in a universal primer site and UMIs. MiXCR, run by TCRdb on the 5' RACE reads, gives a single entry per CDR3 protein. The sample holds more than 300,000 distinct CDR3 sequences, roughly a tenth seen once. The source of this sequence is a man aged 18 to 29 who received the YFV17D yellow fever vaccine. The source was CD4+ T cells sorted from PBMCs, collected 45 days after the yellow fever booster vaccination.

The CDR3 is CASTLGTYTEAFF. The CDR3 nucleotides read TGTGCCAGCACCCTGGGGACCTACACTGAAGCTTTCTTT. The rearrangement links TRBV7-2 to TRBJ1-1; TRBD1 might be the D (5 bases). Deletions cut 7 bases from V and 3 bases from J, with 12 bases between. There are 13 residues in the CDR3. Germline lookup yields CDR1 SGHTA and CDR2 FQGNSA.